This T cell receptor (beta chain) was found in a study of blood T cells in healthy people across ages. The study, taken as a whole, reports: While age rose, TCR beta diversity per million T cells dropped in a roughly linear way. More naive CD4+ cells and higher diversity were found in long-lived than in aged donors.

Ranging in age from about 6 to 95, the donors were healthy Caucasian individuals from Russia. As concerns this clonotype: The antigen is not known.

Together with a sample-barcoded 5' primer, a J-beta primer mix was included in a second PCR lasting about 6 to 11 cycles. TCRdb recomputed calls from the 5' RACE reads with MiXCR, one row per CDR3 protein. The sample includes 1.8 million or so distinct CDR3 sequences, about two fifths seen only once; the top ten take about 23%. Sequenced input: blood. The source of this sequence is a human donor in good health.

CDR3 protein: CASSLEARQETYEQYF. The CDR3 DNA reads as TGTGCCAGCAGCTTGGAGGCGCGGCAGGAAACATACGAGCAGTACTTC. V and J are TRBV5-5 and TRBJ2-7; D uncertain. The germline gives CDR1 SGHKS, CDR2 YYEKEE (reference sequence). The ends were cut back, 0 bases at V and 4 bases at J, with 17 bases in the middle. This CDR3 has 16 residues.